The 9 T cell receptor beta chains below were found in one sample sequenced in a study of response to subunit inactivated influenza vaccine. TCRdb redid the calling of the RT-PCR reads with MiXCR, one entry per CDR3 protein. The sample has hundreds of thousands of distinct CDR3 sequences, around 11% seen once. The same specimen was also included in a second study, on T cells expressing NK-cell markers. Per that study: 5'RACE template switching with UMIs generated TCR beta cDNA.

The starting material was PBMCs from blood, obtained on the day of vaccination. The receptors were gathered from a man in his forties or fifties who received an inactivated influenza vaccine.

This clonotype was found many times. V gene TRBV5-1 combines with J gene TRBJ1-1; D unresolved. The CDR3 consists of 14 residues. Trimming removed 0 bases at V and 1 base at J, with 7 bases between. Germline V gene data show CDR1 as SGHRS and CDR2 as YFSETQ. Here the CDR3 reads CASSLGRRNTEAFF. Here the CDR3 DNA reads TGCGCCAGCAGCTTGGGGCGCAGGAACACTGAAGCTTTCTTT.

This clonotype was found a few times. The chain carries TRBV7-9 and TRBJ2-1; 9 bases match TRBD1. The CDR3 sequence is 15 residues long. Trimming removed 5 bases from V and 4 bases from J; junction bases left unmatched: 6. CDR1 and CDR2 from the germline V gene are SEHNR and FQNEAQ (reference sequence). The CDR3 here is CASSIPGQGYNEQFF. The CDR3 region has the DNA TGTGCCAGCAGCATACCCGGACAGGGGTACAATGAGCAGTTCTTC.

The genes are TRBV25-1 and TRBJ2-7; D might be TRBD2 (6 bases). With 6 bases removed from V and 6 bases from J, the gap between germline ends came to 15 bases. The germline V gene has CDR1 MGHDK and CDR2 SYGVNS. The CDR3 extends over 13 amino acids. The CDR3 coding sequence is TGTGCCAGCAGCCTCGGGAGTTTCCTCGAGCAGTACTTC. Its protein product is CASSLGSFLEQYF.

V and J are TRBV4-3 and TRBJ1-5, with D possibly matching TRBD1 (6 bases). The germline V gene encodes CDR1 LGHNA and CDR2 YSLEER. V lost 0 bases, J lost 5 bases, and 14 bases lay in between. This CDR3 is 16 amino acids long. The CDR3 reads CASSQEIWAGDQPQHF. DNA of the CDR3: TGCGCCAGCAGCCAAGAGATATGGGCAGGGGATCAGCCCCAGCATTTT.

This clonotype was seen more than once but under ten times. The chain carries TRBV15 and TRBJ2-3; D tentatively reads TRBD1 or TRBD2 (5 bases each). CDR3 length: 13 amino acids. Germline CDR1 and CDR2: LNHNV and YYDKDF (reference sequence). Trimming removed 4 bases at V and 8 bases at J, with 13 bases between. CDR3 DNA: TGTGCCACCAGCAATAACGGGGCGGGTACGCAGTATTTT. This encodes CATSNNGAGTQYF.

The chain uses TRBV6-2 or TRBV6-3 and TRBJ2-7; 7 bases are a match to TRBD1. With 6 bases clipped from V and 3 bases from J, the junction kept 8 bases outside the gene matches. Germline assignment: CDR1 MNHEY and CDR2 SVGEGT. This CDR3 comprises 14 residues. The CDR3 DNA reads TGTGCCAGCAGGGGGGACAGCAACCTCTACGAGCAGTACTTC. It encodes CASRGDSNLYEQYF.

CDR3 bases: TGCGCCAGCAGCTTGGGGACAGGGGGCGGCGATGGCTACACCTTC. Encoded protein: CASSLGTGGGDGYTF. The chain combines TRBV5-1 with TRBJ1-2, with TRBD1 identical over 11 bases. J was trimmed by 6 bases and V by 0 bases; bases with no gene match: 4. The CDR3 runs 15 residues. CDR1 and CDR2 (germline): SGHRS, YFSETQ.

This clonotype has at least ten counts. The chain uses TRBV3-1 and TRBJ2-5, with 10 nucleotides matching TRBD1. V shed 1 base and J 1 base; nucleotides not matched to a gene: 6. Germline CDR1 and CDR2: LGHDT and YNNKEL (reference sequence). This CDR3 spans 17 amino acids. The CDR3 reads CASSQVRGQGGQETQYF. In nucleotides, the CDR3 is TGTGCCAGCAGCCAAGTCAGAGGACAGGGGGGCCAAGAGACCCAGTACTTC.

V and J are TRBV7-9 and TRBJ2-1; D might be TRBD2 (5 bases). This CDR3 spans 14 amino acids. Germline V lookup: CDR1 SEHNR, CDR2 FQNEAQ (reference sequence). Trimming took 5 bases from V and 8 from J, leaving 16 bases between them. The CDR3 protein is CASSLEGLADEQFF. CDR3 in DNA: TGTGCCAGCAGCCTCGAAGGGCTAGCCGATGAGCAGTTCTTC.